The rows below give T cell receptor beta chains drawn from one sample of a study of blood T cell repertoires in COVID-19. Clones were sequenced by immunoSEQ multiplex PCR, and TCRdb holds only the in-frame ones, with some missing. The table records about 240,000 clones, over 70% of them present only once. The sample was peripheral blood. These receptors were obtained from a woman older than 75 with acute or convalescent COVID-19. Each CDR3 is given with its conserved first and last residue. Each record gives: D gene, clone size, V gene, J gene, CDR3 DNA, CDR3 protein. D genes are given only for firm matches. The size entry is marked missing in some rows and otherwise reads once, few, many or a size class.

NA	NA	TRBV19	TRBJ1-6	TGTGCCAGTAGTCCGAGGGAGGTCGGTTCACCCCTCCACTTT	CASSPREVGSPLHF
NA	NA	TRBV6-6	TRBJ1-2	TGTGCCAGCAGTGCCAGACAACCTAACTATGGCTACACCTTC	CASSARQPNYGYTF
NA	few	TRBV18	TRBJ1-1	TGTGCCAGCTCACCGCGGGGGGAAGCTTTCTTT	CASSPRGEAFF
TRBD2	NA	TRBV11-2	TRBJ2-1	TGTGCCAGCAGCCCCAGACTAGCGGGAGTGGTAAATGAGCAGTTCTTC	CASSPRLAGVVNEQFF
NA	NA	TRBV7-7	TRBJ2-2	TGTGCCAGCAGCTTAGAGGCTAGCGGACAGGGCCGCCACAACACCGGGGAGCTGTTTTTT	CASSLEASGQGRHNTGELFF
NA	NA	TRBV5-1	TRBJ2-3	TGCGCCAGCAGCTTGGGGCCGGGATCTTGGGCCTTTGCTAGCACAGATACGCAGTATTTT	CASSLGPGSWAFASTDTQYF
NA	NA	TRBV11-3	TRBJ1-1	TGTGCCAGCAGCTTATTCAGGAACACTGAAGCTTTCTTT	CASSLFRNTEAFF
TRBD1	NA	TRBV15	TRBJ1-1	TGTGCCACCAGCAGAGATCCTCCACAGGGGGCGAACACTGAAGCTTTCTTT	CATSRDPPQGANTEAFF
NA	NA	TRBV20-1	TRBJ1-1	TGCAGTGCTAGTCGCCAGGAACGGCCGAACACTGAAGCTTTCTTT	CSASRQERPNTEAFF
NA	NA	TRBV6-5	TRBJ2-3	TGTGCCAGCAGTTATTTAGAGGGGGACACAGATACGCAGTATTTT	CASSYLEGDTDTQYF